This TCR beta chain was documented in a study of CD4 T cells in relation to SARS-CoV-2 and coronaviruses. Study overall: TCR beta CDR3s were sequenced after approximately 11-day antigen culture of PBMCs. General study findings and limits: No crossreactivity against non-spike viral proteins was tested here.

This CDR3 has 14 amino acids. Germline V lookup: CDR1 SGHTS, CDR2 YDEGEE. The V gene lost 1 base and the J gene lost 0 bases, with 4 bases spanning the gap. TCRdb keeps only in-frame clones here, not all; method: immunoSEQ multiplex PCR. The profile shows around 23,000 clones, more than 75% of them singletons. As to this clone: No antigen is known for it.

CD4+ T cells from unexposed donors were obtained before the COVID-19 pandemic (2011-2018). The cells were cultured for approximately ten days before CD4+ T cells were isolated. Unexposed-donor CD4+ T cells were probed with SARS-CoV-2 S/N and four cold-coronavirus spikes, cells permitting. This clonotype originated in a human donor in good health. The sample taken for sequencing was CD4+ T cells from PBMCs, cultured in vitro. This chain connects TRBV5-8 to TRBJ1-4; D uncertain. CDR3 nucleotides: TGTGCCAGCAGCTTGACAACAACTAATGAAAAACTGTTTTTT. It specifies CASSLTTTNEKLFF.